These 22 T cell receptor beta chains originate from one sample sequenced in a study of Graves' ophthalmopathy and Graves' hyperthyroidism. Amplified material comprised TCR beta CDR3 regions derived from RNA transcripts. HTBI primers were used in a first-round RT-PCR, which preceded a second-round multiplex PCR. Using its own MiXCR run on the multiplex PCR reads, TCRdb lists one record per CDR3 protein. Of 45,000 to 60,000 distinct CDR3 sequences in the sample, around 50% were seen once. The material sequenced was peripheral blood. The receptors were sampled from an adult woman with Graves' ophthalmopathy.

By frequency in the sample, this clonotype is medium-sized. V is TRBV20-1 and J is TRBJ2-3, with D unresolved. CDR3 length: 12 residues. V was shortened by 1 base and J by 3 bases, with 5 bases between the two germline ends. Germline CDR1 DFQATT, CDR2 SNEGSKA (reference sequence). This CDR3 reads CSARVGTDTQYF. The CDR3 DNA reads TGCAGTGCTAGAGTGGGGACAGATACGCAGTATTTT.

J is TRBJ1-2 and V is TRBV2; 9 bases are a match to TRBD1. Germline lookup yields CDR1 SNHLY and CDR2 FYNNEI. This CDR3 comprises 15 residues. V was pared by 6 bases and J by 5 bases, with 10 bases of the junction left unmatched. In DNA form, the CDR3 reads TGTGCCAGCAGAGACCCTAGGACAGGGGATTATGGCTACACCTTC. Protein: CASRDPRTGDYGYTF.

The rearrangement uses TRBV20-1 and TRBJ2-2; 8 positions match TRBD2. Germline V gene data show CDR1 as DFQATT and CDR2 as SNEGSKA (reference sequence). The CDR3 runs to 14 residues. Here the CDR3 reads CCWAISGSAGELFF. As DNA, the CDR3 is TGCTGCTGGGCGATAAGCGGGAGCGCCGGGGAGCTGTTTTTT.

Many counts were recorded for this clonotype. This chain's CDR3 is CASTQGYGYTF. The CDR3 coding sequence is TGTGCCAGCACTCAGGGGTATGGCTACACCTTC. This chain uses TRBV12-3 or TRBV12-4 with TRBJ1-2, with D tentatively TRBD1 (6 bases). The ends were cut back, 7 bases at V and 5 bases at J, with 8 bases in the middle. The CDR3 is 11 amino acids.

The chain combines TRBV6-5 with TRBJ1-3; D possibly corresponds to TRBD1 (5 bases). V lost 4 bases, J lost 6 bases, and 13 bases lay in between. The CDR3 loop spans 14 amino acids. CDR1 and CDR2 (germline): MNHEY, SVGAGI. CDR3 amino acids: CASSSRVAKNTIYF. The CDR3 coding sequence is TGTGCCAGCAGTTCCAGGGTAGCCAAAAACACCATATATTTT.

Regarding this clonotype: No conserved phenylalanine or tryptophan ends this CDR3, so it is likely a read error. The rearrangement links TRBV5-4 to TRBJ2-1, with a weak D call TRBD1 (6 bases). The ends were cut back, 1 base at V and 7 bases at J, with 12 bases in the middle. Germline V gene data show CDR1 as SGHNT and CDR2 as YYREEE (reference sequence). CDR3 length equals 14 residues. The CDR3 reads CASSLYRADNEQFL. CDR3 nucleotides: TGTGCCAGCAGCTTGTACAGGGCGGATAATGAGCAGTTCTTG.

The chain carries TRBV19 and TRBJ2-2; D gene unclear. The CDR3 loop spans 14 amino acids. Germline V CDR1 and CDR2: LNHDA, SQIVND (reference sequence). Deletions cut 5 bases from V and 0 bases from J, with 7 bases between. CDR3 nucleotides: TGTGCCAGTAGTCCGTCAGCGAACACCGGGGAGCTGTTTTTT. It encodes CASSPSANTGELFF.

The chain has TRBV15 and TRBJ1-3; TRBD1 is a possible D gene (5 bases). Germline V gene lookup returns CDR1 LNHNV and CDR2 YYDKDF (reference sequence). The CDR3 covers 16 residues. Trimming stripped 1 base from V and 4 bases from J, with 14 bases between. The CDR3 region has the DNA TGTGCCACCAGCAGAGCTCTTGGGACTAGCGGAAACACCATATATTTT. It is translated as CATSRALGTSGNTIYF.

V is TRBV2 and J is TRBJ1-6; TRBD1 aligns across 7 bases. From germline, CDR1 is SNHLY and CDR2 FYNNEI. Germline trimming cut 5 bases from V and 8 bases from J; bases unmatched to any gene: 12. The CDR3 extends over 16 amino acids. In nucleotides, the CDR3 is TGTGCCAGCAGTTCAGGGGGGAACAGGATTGATTCACCCCTCCACTTT. Protein: CASSSGGNRIDSPLHF.

V usage is TRBV7-2 and J usage is TRBJ2-1; the match to TRBD2 covers 10 bases. CDR1 and CDR2 (germline): SGHTA, FQGNSA. The CDR3 has 13 residues. The CDR3 DNA follows: TGTGCTGGCAGCGGGAGGGTGATCAATGAGCAGTTCTTC. Translated, it gives CAGSGRVINEQFF.

This clonotype has at least ten counts. V is TRBV20-1 and J is TRBJ2-7; D possibly corresponds to TRBD1 (7 bases). V lost 6 bases, J lost 6 bases, and 18 bases lay in between. The germline V gene has CDR1 DFQATT and CDR2 SNEGSKA (reference sequence). The CDR3 spans 13 residues. The CDR3 DNA reads as TGCAGTGCCCAGAGTCCAGGGGGAGGCGAGCAGTACTTC. It is translated as CSAQSPGGGEQYF.

On this clonotype itself: Likely a read error: the CDR3 ends without its conserved phenylalanine or tryptophan. The rearrangement joins TRBV20-1 to TRBJ2-3; 9 nucleotides match TRBD2. The CDR3 loop spans 14 amino acids. The V and J ends lost 8 bases and 6 bases, in that order; junction bases with no gene match: 12. Germline-derived CDR1 and CDR2 are DFQATT and SNEGSKA (reference sequence). CDR3: CSPAEREDTDTQYV. CDR3 nucleotides: TGCAGTCCCGCTGAGCGGGAGGATACTGATACGCAGTATGTT.

This clonotype has ten or more counts. This chain uses TRBV6-5 with TRBJ2-4; the D is unclear. The ends were cut back, 5 bases at V and 15 bases at J, with 23 bases in the middle. The germline gives CDR1 MNHEY, CDR2 SVGAGI. The CDR3 sequence is 14 residues long. The CDR3 spells CASSIQADRSELYF. In DNA, the CDR3 is TGTGCCAGCAGTATTCAGGCAGATCGGAGTGAGTTGTACTTC.

This clonotype was seen many times. V usage is TRBV6-1 and J usage is TRBJ1-3, with 8 bases lining up with TRBD1. The CDR3 is 16 residues long. V lost 4 bases to trimming and J lost 1 base; unmatched junction nucleotides: 6. The germline gives CDR1 MNHNS, CDR2 SASEGT. CDR3 residues: CASSVATGGSGNTIYF. In DNA form, the CDR3 reads TGTGCCAGCAGTGTGGCAACAGGGGGGTCTGGAAACACCATATATTTT.

This clonotype was seen repeatedly, ten times or more. The chain carries TRBV14 and TRBJ1-1, with 7 bases lining up with TRBD1. The CDR3 is 14 residues long. Germline trimming cut 0 bases from V and 5 bases from J; bases unmatched to any gene: 3. Looked up from germline, CDR1 is SGHDN and CDR2 is FVKESK. The CDR3: CASSQEAGGTEAFF. The CDR3 bases are TGTGCCAGCAGCCAAGAGGCAGGGGGGACTGAAGCTTTCTTT.

About this clonotype: A junction end diverges from the germline sequence, so it may reflect a read error. This chain uses TRBV28 with TRBJ2-3; D might be TRBD2 (5 bases). The CDR3 runs 12 residues. Germline V gene sequence: CDR1 MDHEN, CDR2 SYDVKM. CDR3 loop: CASSLGRDTQCF. The CDR3 nucleotides are TGTGCTAGCAGTTTAGGGAGAGATACGCAGTGTTTT.

J is TRBJ1-2 and V is TRBV20-1, with D unclear. V gave up 5 bases and J gave up 5 bases, with 15 bases separating them. Germline V gene data show CDR1 as DFQATT and CDR2 as SNEGSKA (reference sequence). There are 13 residues in the CDR3. CDR3 protein: CSAHGLEGYGYTF. CDR3 sequence (DNA): TGCAGTGCTCATGGTTTGGAGGGATATGGCTACACCTTC.

The sample holds a few counts of this clonotype. A much larger clone lies one base from this, so it may be a read error. V gene TRBV6-5 combines with J gene TRBJ2-7, with D possibly TRBD1 on 6 matching bases. In germline, CDR1 is MNHEY, CDR2 SVGAGI. CDR3 size: 14 residues. The V end was cut by 5 bases, the J end by 4 bases, with 15 bases between. CDR3 DNA: TGTGCCAGCAGTCCCCGGACAGTCGTTTACGAGCAGTACTTC. Protein: CASSPRTVVYEQYF.

The CDR3 DNA follows: TGCAGCGTTGACCAGGGACAGGGGAGCAATGAGCAGTTCTTC. It specifies CSVDQGQGSNEQFF. V and J are TRBV29-1 and TRBJ2-1; 10 nucleotides agree with TRBD1. This CDR3 has 14 residues. Germline-derived CDR1 and CDR2 are SQVTM and ANQGSEA. V lost 3 bases and J lost 6; bases outside the gene matches: 5.

This clonotype was seen repeatedly, ten times or more. A much larger clone is a single base away; this may be a read error. The chain is built from TRBV2 and TRBJ2-2; D is uncertain. This CDR3 is built from 14 residues. V shed 4 bases and J shed 3 bases, with 9 bases lying between them. CDR1 is SNHLY and CDR2 is FYNNEI in the germline V gene. Written as DNA, the CDR3 is TGTGCCAGCAGTGGCCTAACGGACACCGGGGAGCTGTTTTTT. The encoded protein is CASSGLTDTGELFF.

A remark on this clonotype: This may come from a read error, since a much larger clone is one base off. The J gene is TRBJ2-5, the V gene TRBV6-2 or TRBV6-3; tentative D call: TRBD2 (6 bases). The CDR3 runs 13 residues. The germline gives CDR1 MNHEY, CDR2 SVGEGT. Trimming pared 1 base from V and 7 bases from J, leaving 10 bases between. CDR3 sequence (DNA): TGTGCCAGCAGTTACTGGGGGGAGGCGACCCAGTACTTC. Translation gives CASSYWGEATQYF.

This clonotype was counted at least ten times. The J gene is TRBJ2-3, the V gene TRBV29-1; TRBD2 might be the D (7 bases). Trimming took off 4 bases at V and 5 bases at J, with 13 bases between the two ends. The CDR3 spans 13 residues. Germline V gene sequence: CDR1 SQVTM, CDR2 ANQGSEA. The CDR3 bases are TGCAGCGTTGGGGGGGCGGGAGAAGATACGCAGTATTTT. Translated, it gives CSVGGAGEDTQYF.